These 24 T cell receptor beta chains came from one sample sequenced in a study of cytomegalovirus exposure and HLA in healthy donors. The study ran its PCR with 60 Vbeta and 13 Jbeta primers. Measured with immunoSEQ multiplex PCR; TCRdb has only the in-frame clones, and not every one. The sample holds 150,000 to 200,000 clones, approximately 70% seen once. The sample comprised PBMCs. Receptors originate from a woman in her thirties or forties in good health and CMV-seropositive.

The chain links TRBV5-1 to TRBJ2-5; the D is unclear. This CDR3 comprises 12 residues. Trimming removed 4 bases at V and 5 bases at J, with 9 bases between. Germline values: CDR1 SGHRS, CDR2 YFSETQ. The CDR3 loop is CASSRLQETQYF. The CDR3 DNA reads TGCGCCAGCAGCCGATTACAGGAGACCCAGTACTTC.

The chain joins TRBV2 to TRBJ1-5, with D maybe TRBD1 (5 bases). CDR1 is SNHLY and CDR2 is FYNNEI in the germline V gene. Trimming cost V 7 bases and J 2 bases, with 15 bases left between them. The CDR3 runs to 15 residues. As DNA, the CDR3 is TGTGCCAGCAAGATCGCAGGGTGGGGCAATCAGCCCCAGCATTTT. Translated: CASKIAGWGNQPQHF.

The V call is TRBV14, the J call TRBJ2-3; TRBD2 agrees at 10 bases. The germline gives CDR1 SGHDN, CDR2 FVKESK. CDR3 length: 16 amino acids. V trimming: 4 bases; J trimming: 3 bases; junction bases outside the gene matches: 7. The CDR3 spells CASSPIAGGGTDTQYF. In DNA, the CDR3 is TGTGCCAGCAGCCCCATAGCGGGAGGAGGGACAGATACGCAGTATTTT.

CDR3 sequence reads: CASSILALAEYNEQFF. The DNA of the CDR3 is TGTGCCAGTAGTATCCTTGCCCTAGCGGAGTACAATGAGCAGTTCTTC. This chain joins TRBV19 and TRBJ2-1; 7 nucleotides line up with TRBD2. The CDR3 contains 16 residues. Germline trimming cut 3 bases from V and 4 bases from J; bases unmatched to any gene: 9. The germline CDR1 and CDR2 sequences are LNHDA and SQIVND (reference sequence).

In its sample, this clone was seen a few times. This sequence joins TRBV19 and TRBJ1-2, with D possibly being TRBD1 (6 bases). Germline V gene lookup returns CDR1 LNHDA and CDR2 SQIVND (reference sequence). The CDR3 is 13 residues long. The ends were cut back, 5 bases at V and 5 bases at J, with 12 bases in the middle. This CDR3 is CASSLGQFYGYTF. DNA for the CDR3: TGTGCCAGTAGTCTTGGACAGTTTTATGGCTACACCTTC.

The V gene is TRBV9, the J gene TRBJ2-1, with a weak D call TRBD1 (6 bases). CDR1 and CDR2 (germline): SGDLS, YYNGEE. Trimming took 5 bases from V and 10 from J, leaving 13 bases between them. The CDR3 has 12 residues. The CDR3 is CASSGTGIEQFF. In DNA, the CDR3 is TGTGCCAGCAGTGGTACAGGGATAGAGCAGTTCTTC.

The rearrangement joins TRBV2 to TRBJ1-5; TRBD1 is a possible D gene (5 bases). V gave up 6 bases and J gave up 2 bases, with 11 bases separating them. CDR1 and CDR2 (germline): SNHLY, FYNNEI. There are 14 residues in the CDR3. In nucleotides, the CDR3 is TGTGCCAGCAGAAGTGGAGGGGGCAATCAGCCCCAGCATTTT. Translation gives CASRSGGGNQPQHF.

V gene TRBV28 combines with J gene TRBJ1-5; TRBD1 might be the D (6 bases). This CDR3 is 14 amino acids long. Germline values: CDR1 MDHEN, CDR2 SYDVKM. The V end lost 2 bases, the J end lost 7 bases, and 12 bases lay between the germline ends. This CDR3 reads CASSLEPRGQPQHF. In DNA, the CDR3 is TGTGCCAGCAGTTTAGAACCCAGGGGACAGCCCCAGCATTTT.

This clone appeared a few times. CDR3 residues: CASEQREHYEQYF. CDR3 coding DNA: TGTGCCAGCGAGCAGCGGGAGCACTACGAGCAGTACTTC. This sequence joins TRBV28 and TRBJ2-7, with 8 bases that match TRBD2. The CDR3 is 13 residues long. From germline, CDR1 is MDHEN and CDR2 SYDVKM. J lost 3 bases, V lost 8 bases, and 6 bases had no gene match. Filled out from reference TRBV28 and TRBJ2-7, the complete variable domain reads DVKVTQSSRYLVKRTGEKVFLECVQDMDHENMFWYRQDPGLGLRLIYFSYDVKMKEKGDIPEGYSVSREKKERFSLILESASTNQTSMYLCASEQREHYEQYFGPGTRLTVT.

The chain couples TRBV19 to TRBJ2-3; 7 bases map to TRBD1. Unmatched junction bases numbered 7, after V lost 7 bases and J lost 3 bases. Germline values: CDR1 LNHDA, CDR2 SQIVND (reference sequence). This CDR3 is 14 amino acids long. CDR3 loop: CASNRDRGTDTQYF. The CDR3, as DNA: TGTGCCAGTAACCGGGACAGAGGAACAGATACGCAGTATTTT.

The CDR3 sequence is CASSSTGAEAFF. Here the CDR3 DNA reads TGTGCCAGCAGTTCGACAGGAGCTGAAGCTTTCTTT. The chain links TRBV2 to TRBJ1-1; TRBD1 might be the D (6 bases). The CDR3 spans 12 residues. Trimming removed 5 bases at V and 6 bases at J, with 10 bases between. Germline CDR1 is SNHLY and CDR2 is FYNNEI. Complete variable domain (other parts from reference TRBV2 and TRBJ1-1): EPEVTQTPSHQVTQMGQEVILRCVPISNHLYFYWYRQILGQKVEFLVSFYNNEISEKSEIFDDQFSVERPDGSNFTLKIRSTKLEDSAMYFCASSSTGAEAFFGQGTRLTVV.

This clone has a handful of counts. V is TRBV18 and J is TRBJ1-2; possible D gene TRBD1, 6 bases. Trimming removed 6 bases from V and 3 bases from J, with 8 bases in between. The CDR3 contains 12 residues. The germline CDR1 and CDR2 sequences are KGHSH and LQKENI. The CDR3 sequence: CASSSGDYGYTF. CDR3 sequence (DNA): TGTGCCAGCTCCTCAGGGGACTATGGCTACACCTTC.

The rearrangement links TRBV9 to TRBJ2-7, with 7 bases fitting TRBD2. Germline V lookup: CDR1 SGDLS, CDR2 YYNGEE. Unmatched junction bases numbered 4, after V lost 0 bases and J lost 1 base. This CDR3 has 15 residues. The CDR3 spells CASSVALAASYEQYF. The CDR3 nucleotides are TGTGCCAGCAGCGTAGCGCTAGCGGCATCCTACGAGCAGTACTTC.

The chain uses TRBV9 and TRBJ1-2; possibly TRBD1 for D (5 bases). This CDR3 is built from 14 residues. Germline CDR1 and CDR2: SGDLS and YYNGEE. Between the trimmed V and J ends, which lost 4 bases and 4 bases, there was a span of 14 bases. The CDR3 DNA reads TGTGCCAGCAGCCCCCGAGCGGGGGGCTATGGCTACACCTTC. Protein sequence: CASSPRAGGYGYTF.

For this clone: A junction end diverges from the germline sequence, so it may reflect a read error. The chain links TRBV6-1 to TRBJ1-5, with D hard to call. The germline V gene has CDR1 MNHNS and CDR2 SASEGT. This CDR3 is 13 amino acids long. The CDR3 region is CASERDSNQPQNF. The CDR3 nucleotides are TGTGCCAGCGAGAGGGATAGCAATCAGCCCCAGAATTTT.

This clone was observed a handful of times. The chain has TRBV11-2 and TRBJ2-2; 7 bases fit TRBD1. The V segment lost 7 bases and the J segment 5 bases; nucleotides outside the gene matches: 13. CDR1 and CDR2 from the germline V gene are SGHAT and FQNNGV. The CDR3 is 16 amino acids. The CDR3, as DNA: TGTGCCAGCATCCTTAGCCCGCAGGGGGATACCGGGGAGCTGTTTTTT. As protein: CASILSPQGDTGELFF.

The chain recombines TRBV2 with TRBJ2-7; 8 nucleotides align to TRBD2. With 5 bases clipped from V and 2 bases from J, the junction kept 2 bases outside the gene matches. CDR3 length: 13 amino acids. Germline V lookup: CDR1 SNHLY, CDR2 FYNNEI. CDR3 in DNA: TGTGCCAGCAGTACTAGCGGAACCTACGAGCAGTACTTC. As protein: CASSTSGTYEQYF.

This chain links TRBV2 with TRBJ1-4; 8 positions agree with TRBD1. This CDR3 has 16 residues. Germline V gene data show CDR1 as SNHLY and CDR2 as FYNNEI. The junction had 4 bases not matched to a gene; V was cut back by 0 bases and J by 4 bases. The CDR3: CASSEAGTGYNEKLFF. The DNA for the CDR3 is TGTGCCAGCAGTGAAGCGGGGACAGGTTATAATGAAAAACTGTTTTTT. Complete variable domain (other parts from reference TRBV2 and TRBJ1-4): EPEVTQTPSHQVTQMGQEVILRCVPISNHLYFYWYRQILGQKVEFLVSFYNNEISEKSEIFDDQFSVERPDGSNFTLKIRSTKLEDSAMYFCASSEAGTGYNEKLFFGSGTQLSVL.

The V and J genes are TRBV5-1 and TRBJ2-1; 8 positions agree with TRBD1. J gave up 4 bases and V 4 bases, and 4 bases lay outside the gene matches. CDR1 and CDR2 from the germline V gene are SGHRS and YFSETQ. The CDR3 contains 14 residues. The CDR3 loop is CASSAGQEYNEQFF. The CDR3 DNA follows: TGCGCCAGCAGCGCGGGACAGGAGTACAATGAGCAGTTCTTC.

The rearrangement links TRBV7-2 to TRBJ1-4, with 7 positions matching TRBD1. V was clipped by 5 bases and J by 2 bases; unmatched bases: 5. Per germline, CDR1 SGHTA and CDR2 FQGNSA. This CDR3 contains 15 residues. The CDR3: CASSRDRVTNEKLFF. The CDR3 DNA reads TGTGCCAGCAGCAGAGACAGGGTGACTAATGAAAAACTGTTTTTT.

This chain links TRBV5-1 with TRBJ2-1; 16 nucleotides agree with TRBD2. The V gene end was trimmed by 7 bases and the J gene end by 0 bases; junction bases not matched to a gene: 10. This CDR3 has 19 residues. The germline V gene encodes CDR1 SGHRS and CDR2 YFSETQ. The CDR3 nucleotides are TGCGCCAGCGTACCGGGACTAGCGGGGGGGCGGAGCTCCTACAATGAGCAGTTCTTC. This gives the protein CASVPGLAGGRSSYNEQFF.

This clone came up a few times. The gene calls are TRBV7-9 and TRBJ2-7; 11 nucleotides match TRBD2. V gave up 5 bases and J gave up 3 bases; unmatched junction bases: 3. CDR1 and CDR2 from the germline V gene are SEHNR and FQNEAQ (reference sequence). The CDR3 has 14 amino acids. The CDR3 DNA sequence: TGTGCCAGCAGCCGACTAGCGGGAAACTACGAGCAGTACTTC. This codes for CASSRLAGNYEQYF.

The CDR3 loop reads CASRLEGDTQYF. As DNA, the CDR3 is TGCGCCAGCAGACTTGAGGGAGATACGCAGTATTTT. This chain connects TRBV5-1 to TRBJ2-3; tentative D call: TRBD2 (5 bases). The CDR3 runs 12 residues. Germline CDR1 is SGHRS and CDR2 is YFSETQ. V was shortened by 5 bases and J by 5 bases, with 9 bases between the two germline ends.

In the case of this clone: One end of the junction fails to match germline, which may point to a read error. The chain uses TRBV19 and TRBJ1-5, with 7 bases matching TRBD1. There are 18 residues in the CDR3. CDR1 is LNHDA, CDR2 SQIVND, per germline (reference sequence). CDR3 amino acids: CASSSRQGIPYSNQPQNF. CDR3 bases: TGTGCCAGTAGTTCGCGACAGGGAATTCCCTATAGCAATCAGCCCCAGAATTTT.